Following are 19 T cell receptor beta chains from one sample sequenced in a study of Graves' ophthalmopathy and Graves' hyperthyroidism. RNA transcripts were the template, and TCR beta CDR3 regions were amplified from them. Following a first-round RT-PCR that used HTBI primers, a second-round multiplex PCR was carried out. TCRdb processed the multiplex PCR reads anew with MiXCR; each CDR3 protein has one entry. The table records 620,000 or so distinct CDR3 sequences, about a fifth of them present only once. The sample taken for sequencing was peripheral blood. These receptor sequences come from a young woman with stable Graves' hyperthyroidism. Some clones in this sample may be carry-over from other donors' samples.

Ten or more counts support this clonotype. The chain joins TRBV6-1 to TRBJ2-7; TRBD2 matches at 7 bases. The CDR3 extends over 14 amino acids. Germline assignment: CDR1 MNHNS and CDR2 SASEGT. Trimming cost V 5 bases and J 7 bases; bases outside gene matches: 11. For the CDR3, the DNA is TGTGCCAGCAGTCGTAAGGTTGTGGGAGGGGAGCAGTACTTC. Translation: CASSRKVVGGEQYF.

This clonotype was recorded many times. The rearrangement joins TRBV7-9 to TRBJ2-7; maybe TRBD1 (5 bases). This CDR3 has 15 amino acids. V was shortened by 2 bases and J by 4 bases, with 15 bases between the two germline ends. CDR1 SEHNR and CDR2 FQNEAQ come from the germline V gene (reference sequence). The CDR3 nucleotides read TGTGCCAGCAGCTTATTGGGTCAGGGTGATTACGAGCAGTACTTC. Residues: CASSLLGQGDYEQYF.

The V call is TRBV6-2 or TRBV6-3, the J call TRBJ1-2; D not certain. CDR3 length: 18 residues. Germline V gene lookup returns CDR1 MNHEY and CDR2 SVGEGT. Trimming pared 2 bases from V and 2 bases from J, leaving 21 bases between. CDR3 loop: CASSYPPGRFGANYGYTF. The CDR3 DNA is TGTGCCAGCAGTTACCCCCCGGGGAGATTCGGCGCCAACTATGGCTACACCTTC.

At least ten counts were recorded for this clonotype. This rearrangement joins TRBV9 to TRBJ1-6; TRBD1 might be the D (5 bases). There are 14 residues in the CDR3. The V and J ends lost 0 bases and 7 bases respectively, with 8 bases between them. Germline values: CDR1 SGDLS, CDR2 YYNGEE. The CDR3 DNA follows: TGTGCCAGCAGCGTAGTAGGGGAAAATTCACCCCTCCACTTT. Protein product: CASSVVGENSPLHF.

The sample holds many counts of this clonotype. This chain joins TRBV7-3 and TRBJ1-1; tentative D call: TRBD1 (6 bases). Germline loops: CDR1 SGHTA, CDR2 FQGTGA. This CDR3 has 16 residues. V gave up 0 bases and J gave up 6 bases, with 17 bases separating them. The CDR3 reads CASSLTGGGSKAEAFF. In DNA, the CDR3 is TGTGCCAGCAGCTTAACGGGCGGGGGCTCGAAGGCTGAAGCTTTCTTT.

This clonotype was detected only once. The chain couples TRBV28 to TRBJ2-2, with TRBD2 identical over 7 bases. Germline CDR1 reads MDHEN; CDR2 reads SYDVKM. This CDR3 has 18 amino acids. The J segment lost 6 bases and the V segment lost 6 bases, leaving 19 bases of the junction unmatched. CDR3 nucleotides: TGTGCCAGCAGACTTTTAGGGATGGGCGGGAGTATTGCCGGGGAGCTGTTTTTT. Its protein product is CASRLLGMGGSIAGELFF.

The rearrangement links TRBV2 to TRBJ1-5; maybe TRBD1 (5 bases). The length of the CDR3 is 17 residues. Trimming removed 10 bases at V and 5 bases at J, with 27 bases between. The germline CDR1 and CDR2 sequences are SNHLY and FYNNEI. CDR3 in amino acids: CANSRLYGTGGDQPQHF. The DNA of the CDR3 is TGTGCCAACAGCCGATTATACGGGACGGGAGGGGATCAGCCCCAGCATTTT. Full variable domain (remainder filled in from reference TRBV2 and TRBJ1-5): EPEVTQTPSHQVTQMGQEVILRCVPISNHLYFYWYRQILGQKVEFLVSFYNNEISEKSEIFDDQFSVERPDGSNFTLKIRSTKLEDSAMYFCANSRLYGTGGDQPQHFGDGTRLSIL.

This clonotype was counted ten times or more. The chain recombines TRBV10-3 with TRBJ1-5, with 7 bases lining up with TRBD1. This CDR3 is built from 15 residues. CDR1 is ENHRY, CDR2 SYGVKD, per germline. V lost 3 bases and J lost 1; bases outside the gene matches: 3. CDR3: CAISEQGKSNQPQHF. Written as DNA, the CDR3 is TGTGCCATCAGTGAACAGGGGAAGAGCAATCAGCCCCAGCATTTT.

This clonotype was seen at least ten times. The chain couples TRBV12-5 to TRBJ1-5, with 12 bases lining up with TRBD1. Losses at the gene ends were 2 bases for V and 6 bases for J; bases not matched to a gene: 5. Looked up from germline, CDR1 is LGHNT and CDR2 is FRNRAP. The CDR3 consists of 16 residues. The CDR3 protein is CASGLPGQGARQPQHF. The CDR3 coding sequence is TGTGCTAGTGGTTTGCCGGGACAGGGGGCCCGTCAGCCCCAGCATTTT.

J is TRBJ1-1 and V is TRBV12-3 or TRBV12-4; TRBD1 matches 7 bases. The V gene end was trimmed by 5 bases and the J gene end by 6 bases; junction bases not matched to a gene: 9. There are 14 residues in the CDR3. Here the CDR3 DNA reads TGTGCCAGCAGTCCCCGACAGGGTTTTCCTGAAGCTTTCTTT. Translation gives CASSPRQGFPEAFF.

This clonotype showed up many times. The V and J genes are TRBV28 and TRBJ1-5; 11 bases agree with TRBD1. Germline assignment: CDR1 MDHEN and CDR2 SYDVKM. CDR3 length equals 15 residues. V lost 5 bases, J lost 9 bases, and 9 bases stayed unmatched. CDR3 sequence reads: CASSTSGTGGRPQHF. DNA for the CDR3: TGTGCCAGCAGTACATCCGGGACAGGGGGGCGGCCCCAGCATTTT.

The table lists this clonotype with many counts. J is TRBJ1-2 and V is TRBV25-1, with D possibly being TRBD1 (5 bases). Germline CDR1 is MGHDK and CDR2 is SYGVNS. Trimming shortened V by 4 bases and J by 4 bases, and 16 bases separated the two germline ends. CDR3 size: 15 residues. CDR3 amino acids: CASSGGAAGSYGYTF. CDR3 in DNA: TGTGCCAGCAGTGGAGGGGCGGCAGGGAGCTATGGCTACACCTTC.

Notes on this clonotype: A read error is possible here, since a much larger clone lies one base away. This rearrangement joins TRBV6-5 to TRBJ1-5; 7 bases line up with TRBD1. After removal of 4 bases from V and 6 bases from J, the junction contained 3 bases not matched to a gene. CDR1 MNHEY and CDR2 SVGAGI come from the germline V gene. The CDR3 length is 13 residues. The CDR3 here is CASSFTGVQPQHF. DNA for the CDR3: TGTGCCAGCAGTTTTACAGGGGTTCAGCCCCAGCATTTT.

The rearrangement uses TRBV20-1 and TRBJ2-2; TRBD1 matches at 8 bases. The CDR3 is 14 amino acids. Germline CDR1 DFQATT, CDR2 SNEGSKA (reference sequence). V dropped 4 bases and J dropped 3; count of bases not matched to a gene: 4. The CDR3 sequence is CSAKTGVDTGELFF. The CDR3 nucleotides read TGCAGTGCTAAGACAGGGGTGGACACCGGGGAGCTGTTTTTT.

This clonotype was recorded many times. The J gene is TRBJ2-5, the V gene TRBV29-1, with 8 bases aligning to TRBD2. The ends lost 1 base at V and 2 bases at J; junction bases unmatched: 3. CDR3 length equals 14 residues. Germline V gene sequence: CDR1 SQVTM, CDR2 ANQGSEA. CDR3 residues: CSVEGLAGQETQYF. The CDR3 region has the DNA TGCAGCGTTGAAGGGTTAGCGGGACAAGAGACCCAGTACTTC.

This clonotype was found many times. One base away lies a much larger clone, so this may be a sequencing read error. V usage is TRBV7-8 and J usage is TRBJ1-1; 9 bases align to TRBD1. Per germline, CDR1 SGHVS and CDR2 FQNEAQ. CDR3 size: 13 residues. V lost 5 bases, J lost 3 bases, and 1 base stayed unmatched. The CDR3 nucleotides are TGTGCCAGCAGCGGGACAGGGTACACTGAAGCTTTCTTT. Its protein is CASSGTGYTEAFF. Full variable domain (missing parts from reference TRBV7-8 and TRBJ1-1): GAGVSQSPRYKVAKRGQDVALRCDPISGHVSLFWYQQALGQGPEFLTYFQNEAQLDKSGLPSDRFFAERPEGSVSTLKIQRTQQEDSAVYLCASSGTGYTEAFFGQGTRLTVV.

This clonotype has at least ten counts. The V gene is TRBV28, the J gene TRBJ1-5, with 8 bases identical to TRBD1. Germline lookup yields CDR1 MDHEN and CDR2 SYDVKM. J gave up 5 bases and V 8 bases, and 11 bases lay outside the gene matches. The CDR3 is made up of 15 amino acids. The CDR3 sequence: CASGPPDRGDQPQHF. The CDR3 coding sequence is TGTGCCAGCGGACCCCCCGACAGGGGTGATCAGCCCCAGCATTTT.

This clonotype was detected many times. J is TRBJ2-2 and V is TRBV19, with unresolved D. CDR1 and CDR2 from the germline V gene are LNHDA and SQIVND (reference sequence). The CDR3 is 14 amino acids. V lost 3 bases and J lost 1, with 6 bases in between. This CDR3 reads CASSMFRNTGELFF. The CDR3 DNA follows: TGTGCCAGTAGTATGTTCCGGAACACCGGGGAGCTGTTTTTT.

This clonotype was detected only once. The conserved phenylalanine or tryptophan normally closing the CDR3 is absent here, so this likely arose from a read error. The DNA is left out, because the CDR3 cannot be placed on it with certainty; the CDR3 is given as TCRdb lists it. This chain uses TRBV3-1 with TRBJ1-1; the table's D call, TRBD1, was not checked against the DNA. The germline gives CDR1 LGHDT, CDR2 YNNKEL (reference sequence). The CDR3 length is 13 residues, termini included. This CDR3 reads CASSPGPNTEACV.